This T cell receptor (beta chain) was documented in a study of CD8 T cells in Susac syndrome. Study-wide findings and caveats: That the number of individuals in its TCR sequencing and HLA analysis was relatively small was acknowledged by the study.

Turning to this clonotype: Its antigen is unidentified.

Germline values: CDR1 SGHRS, CDR2 YFSETQ. The CDR3 runs to 16 residues. Germline trimming cut 4 bases from V and 3 bases from J; bases unmatched to any gene: 11. Random hexamers were used to reverse transcribe an amount of 0.5 to 1 ug RNA. TCRdb used MiXCR to reprocess the immunoSEQ multiplex PCR reads, holding one entry per CDR3 protein. The sample records just under 150,000 distinct CDR3 sequences, roughly 94% being singletons. CD8+ and CD4+ T cells taken from blood had their TCR beta sequenced. The study used healthy donors as controls matched for age and sex. TEMRA cells were enriched by FACS, and CD4+ and CD8+ T cells were negatively isolated.

The chain uses TRBV5-1 and TRBJ1-2; 8 nucleotides match TRBD1. Sequences were obtained from CD4+ T cells from PBMCs. The clonotype originates from a human donor in good health. The CDR3 coding sequence is TGCGCCAGCAGCCAAGGACAGGGACGACGGGACTATGGCTACACCTTC. The encoded protein is CASSQGQGRRDYGYTF.